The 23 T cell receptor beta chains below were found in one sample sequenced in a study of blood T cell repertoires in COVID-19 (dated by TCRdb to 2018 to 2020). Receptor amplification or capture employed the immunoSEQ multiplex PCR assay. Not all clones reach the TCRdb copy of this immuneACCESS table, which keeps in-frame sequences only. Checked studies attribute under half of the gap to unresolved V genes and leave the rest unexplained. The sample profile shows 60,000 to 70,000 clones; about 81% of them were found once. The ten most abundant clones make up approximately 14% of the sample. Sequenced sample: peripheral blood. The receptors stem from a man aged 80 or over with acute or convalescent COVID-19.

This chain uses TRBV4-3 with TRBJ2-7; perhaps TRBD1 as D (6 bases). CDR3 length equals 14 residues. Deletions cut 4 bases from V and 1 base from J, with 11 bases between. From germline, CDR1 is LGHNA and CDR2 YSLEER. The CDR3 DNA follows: TGCGCCAGCAGCCTAGCGACAGGTTCCTACGAGCAGTACTTC. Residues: CASSLATGSYEQYF.

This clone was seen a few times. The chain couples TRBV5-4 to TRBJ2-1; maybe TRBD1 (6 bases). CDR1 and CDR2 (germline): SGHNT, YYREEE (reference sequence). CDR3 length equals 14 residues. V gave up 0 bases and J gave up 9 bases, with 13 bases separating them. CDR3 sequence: CASSLEQGSPEQFF. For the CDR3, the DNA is TGTGCCAGCAGCTTGGAGCAGGGGAGTCCTGAGCAGTTCTTC.

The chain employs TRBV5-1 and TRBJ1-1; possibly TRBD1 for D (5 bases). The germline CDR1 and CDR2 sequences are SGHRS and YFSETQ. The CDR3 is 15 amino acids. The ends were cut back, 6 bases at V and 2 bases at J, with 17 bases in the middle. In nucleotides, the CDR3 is TGCGCCAGCACCGTATCAGGGACTACCAACACTGAAGCTTTCTTT. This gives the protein CASTVSGTTNTEAFF.

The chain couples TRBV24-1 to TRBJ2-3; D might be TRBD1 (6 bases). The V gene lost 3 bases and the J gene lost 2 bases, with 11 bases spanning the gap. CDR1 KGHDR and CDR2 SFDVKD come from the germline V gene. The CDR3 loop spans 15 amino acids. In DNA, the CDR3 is TGTGCCACCAGTGATGCGGACAGATTCACAGATACGCAGTATTTT. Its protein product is CATSDADRFTDTQYF.

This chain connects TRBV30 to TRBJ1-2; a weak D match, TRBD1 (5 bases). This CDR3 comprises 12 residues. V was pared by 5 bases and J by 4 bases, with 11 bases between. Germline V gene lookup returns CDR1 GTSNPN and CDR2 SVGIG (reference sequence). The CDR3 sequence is CAWERQGYGYTF. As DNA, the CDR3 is TGTGCCTGGGAGAGGCAGGGCTATGGCTACACCTTC. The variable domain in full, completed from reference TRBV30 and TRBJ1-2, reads SQTIHQWPATLVQPVGSPLSLECTVEGTSNPNLYWYRQAAGRGLQLLFYSVGIGQISSEVPQNLSASRPQDRQFILSSKKLLLSDSGFYLCAWERQGYGYTFGSGTRLTVV.

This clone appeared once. The CDR3 loop is CASSFDNSYEQYF. As DNA, the CDR3 is TGTGCCAGCAGTTTTGACAACTCCTACGAGCAGTACTTC. The V call is TRBV12-3 or TRBV12-4, the J call TRBJ2-7; D is undetermined. The V and J ends lost 3 bases and 0 bases respectively, with 6 bases between them. The CDR3 has 13 residues.

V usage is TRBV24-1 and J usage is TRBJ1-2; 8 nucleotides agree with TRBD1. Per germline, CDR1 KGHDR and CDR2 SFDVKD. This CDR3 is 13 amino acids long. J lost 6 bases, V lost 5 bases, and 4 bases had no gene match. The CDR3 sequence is CATSGDRGDGYTF. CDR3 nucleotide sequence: TGTGCCACCAGTGGAGACAGGGGTGATGGCTACACCTTC.

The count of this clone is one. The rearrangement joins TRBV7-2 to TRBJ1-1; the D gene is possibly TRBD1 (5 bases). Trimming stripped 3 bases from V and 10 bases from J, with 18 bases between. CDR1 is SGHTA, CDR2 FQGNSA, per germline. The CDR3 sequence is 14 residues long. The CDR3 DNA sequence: TGTGCCAGCAGCTTTGATTTTGCAGGCCAGGGAGCTTTCTTT. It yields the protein CASSFDFAGQGAFF.

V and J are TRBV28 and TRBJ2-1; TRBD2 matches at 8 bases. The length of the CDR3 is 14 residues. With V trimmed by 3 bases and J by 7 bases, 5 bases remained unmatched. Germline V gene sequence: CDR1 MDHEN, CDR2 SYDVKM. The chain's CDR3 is CASSFGGARNEQFF. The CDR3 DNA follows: TGTGCCAGCAGTTTCGGGGGGGCTAGGAATGAGCAGTTCTTC.

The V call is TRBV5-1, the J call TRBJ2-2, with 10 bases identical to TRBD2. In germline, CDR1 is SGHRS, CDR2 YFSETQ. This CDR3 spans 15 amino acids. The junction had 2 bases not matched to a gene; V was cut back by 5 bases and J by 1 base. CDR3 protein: CASSPSGGNTGELFF. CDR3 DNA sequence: TGCGCCAGCAGTCCTAGCGGGGGGAACACCGGGGAGCTGTTTTTT.

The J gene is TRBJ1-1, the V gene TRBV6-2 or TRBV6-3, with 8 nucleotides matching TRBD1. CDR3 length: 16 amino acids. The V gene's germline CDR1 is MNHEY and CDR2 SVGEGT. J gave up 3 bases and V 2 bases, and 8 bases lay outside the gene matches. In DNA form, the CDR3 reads TGTGCCAGCAGTTACCCTCAGGGGGCAGGAGACACTGAAGCTTTCTTT. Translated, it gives CASSYPQGAGDTEAFF.

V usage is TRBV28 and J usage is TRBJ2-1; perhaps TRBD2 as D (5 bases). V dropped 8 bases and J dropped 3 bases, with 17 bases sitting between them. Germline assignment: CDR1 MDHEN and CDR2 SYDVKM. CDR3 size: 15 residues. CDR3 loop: CASRPGELVYNEQFF. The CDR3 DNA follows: TGTGCCAGCCGTCCCGGTGAACTAGTCTACAATGAGCAGTTCTTC. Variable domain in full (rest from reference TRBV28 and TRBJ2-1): DVKVTQSSRYLVKRTGEKVFLECVQDMDHENMFWYRQDPGLGLRLIYFSYDVKMKEKGDIPEGYSVSREKKERFSLILESASTNQTSMYLCASRPGELVYNEQFFGPGTRLTVL.

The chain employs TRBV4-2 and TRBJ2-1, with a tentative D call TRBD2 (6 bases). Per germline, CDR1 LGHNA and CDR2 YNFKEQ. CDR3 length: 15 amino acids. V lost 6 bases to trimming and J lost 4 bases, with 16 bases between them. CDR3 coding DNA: TGTGCCAGCAGATTGAGCGGGTTAGGGTACAATGAGCAGTTCTTC. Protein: CASRLSGLGYNEQFF.

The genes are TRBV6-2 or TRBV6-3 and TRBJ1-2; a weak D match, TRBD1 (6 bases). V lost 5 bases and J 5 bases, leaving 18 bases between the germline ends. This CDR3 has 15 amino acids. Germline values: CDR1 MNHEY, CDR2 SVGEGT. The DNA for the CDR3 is TGTGCCAGCAGTCTTTCCACCGGGACATATTATGGCTACACCTTC. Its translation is CASSLSTGTYYGYTF.

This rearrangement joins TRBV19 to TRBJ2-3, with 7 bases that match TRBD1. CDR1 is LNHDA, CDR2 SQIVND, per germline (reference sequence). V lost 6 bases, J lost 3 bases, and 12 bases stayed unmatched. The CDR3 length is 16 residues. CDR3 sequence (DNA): TGTGCCAGTAGCCCCACAGGGGAGAGGGGTACAGATACGCAGTATTTT. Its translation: CASSPTGERGTDTQYF.

CDR3 nucleotides: TGTGCCAGCAACGATGGCGGGAGGGCCATCGACGAGCAGTACTTC. Its protein is CASNDGGRAIDEQYF. The V and J genes are TRBV7-9 and TRBJ2-7, with TRBD2 identical over 9 bases. Germline V gene data show CDR1 as SEHNR and CDR2 as FQNEAQ (reference sequence). CDR3 size: 15 residues. Trimming cost V 7 bases and J 5 bases; bases outside gene matches: 12.

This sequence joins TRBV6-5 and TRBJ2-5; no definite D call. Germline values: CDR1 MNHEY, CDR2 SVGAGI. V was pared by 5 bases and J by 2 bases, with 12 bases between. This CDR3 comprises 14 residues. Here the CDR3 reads CASSPSHSQETQYF. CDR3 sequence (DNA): TGTGCCAGCAGTCCTTCGCACAGTCAAGAGACCCAGTACTTC.

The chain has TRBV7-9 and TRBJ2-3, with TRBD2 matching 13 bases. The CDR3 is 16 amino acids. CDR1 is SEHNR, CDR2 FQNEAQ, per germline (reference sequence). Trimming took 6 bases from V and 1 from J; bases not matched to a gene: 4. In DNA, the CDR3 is TGTGCCAGCAGTACCGGGACTAGCGGGGGCACAGATACGCAGTATTTT. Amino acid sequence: CASSTGTSGGTDTQYF.

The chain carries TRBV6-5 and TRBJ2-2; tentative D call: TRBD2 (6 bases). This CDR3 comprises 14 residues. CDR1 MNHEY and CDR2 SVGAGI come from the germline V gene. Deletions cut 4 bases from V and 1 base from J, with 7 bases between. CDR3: CASSWGVNTGELFF. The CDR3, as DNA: TGTGCCAGCAGTTGGGGGGTGAACACCGGGGAGCTGTTTTTT.

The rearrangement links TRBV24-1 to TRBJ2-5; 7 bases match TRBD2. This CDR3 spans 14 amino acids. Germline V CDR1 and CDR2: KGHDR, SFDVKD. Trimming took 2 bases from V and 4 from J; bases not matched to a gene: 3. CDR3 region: CATSDSREGETQYF. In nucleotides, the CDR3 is TGTGCCACCAGTGATTCCAGGGAGGGAGAGACCCAGTACTTC.

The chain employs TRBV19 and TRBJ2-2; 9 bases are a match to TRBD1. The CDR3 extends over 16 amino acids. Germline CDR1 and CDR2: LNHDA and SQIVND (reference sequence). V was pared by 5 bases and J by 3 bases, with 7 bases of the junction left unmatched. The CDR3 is CASSVRTGVYTGELFF. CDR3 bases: TGTGCCAGTAGTGTGAGGACAGGGGTTTACACCGGGGAGCTGTTTTTT.

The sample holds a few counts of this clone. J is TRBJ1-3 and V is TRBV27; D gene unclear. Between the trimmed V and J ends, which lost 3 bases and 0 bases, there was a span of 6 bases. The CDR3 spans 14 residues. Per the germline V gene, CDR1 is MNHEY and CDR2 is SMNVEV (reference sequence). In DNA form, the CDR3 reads TGTGCCAGCAGTTTGGGCCCCTCTGGAAACACCATATATTTT. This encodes CASSLGPSGNTIYF.

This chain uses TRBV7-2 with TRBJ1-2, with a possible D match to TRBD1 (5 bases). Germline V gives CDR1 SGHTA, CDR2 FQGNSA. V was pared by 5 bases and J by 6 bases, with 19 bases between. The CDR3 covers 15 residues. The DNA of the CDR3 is TGTGCCAGCAGCCCCTCCGGGAGGGGTGGTCATGGCTACACCTTC. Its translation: CASSPSGRGGHGYTF.